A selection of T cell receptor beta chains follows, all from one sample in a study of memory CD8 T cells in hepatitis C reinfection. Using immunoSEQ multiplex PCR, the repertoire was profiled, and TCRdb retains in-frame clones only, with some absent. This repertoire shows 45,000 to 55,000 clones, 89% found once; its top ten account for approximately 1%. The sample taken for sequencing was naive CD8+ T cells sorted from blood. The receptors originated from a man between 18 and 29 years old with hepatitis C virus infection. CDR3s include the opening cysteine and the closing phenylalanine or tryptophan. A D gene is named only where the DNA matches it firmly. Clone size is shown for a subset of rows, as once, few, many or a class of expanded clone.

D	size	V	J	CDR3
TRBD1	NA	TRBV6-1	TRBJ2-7	CASSQEGQGSYEQYF
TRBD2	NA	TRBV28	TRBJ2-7	CASSSVRLAGLSSYEQYF
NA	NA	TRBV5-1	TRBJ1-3	CASSPGSSSGNTIYF
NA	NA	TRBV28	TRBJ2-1	CASSFRGSSYNEQFF
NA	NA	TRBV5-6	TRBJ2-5	CASSLDRQHQETQYF
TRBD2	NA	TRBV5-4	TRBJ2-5	CASTPPASGGEETQYF
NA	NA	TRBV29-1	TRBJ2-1	CSIWLRGRNNEQFF
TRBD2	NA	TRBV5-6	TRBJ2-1	CASSGGLAGYNEQFF
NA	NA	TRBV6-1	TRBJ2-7	CASSEVRNYEQYF
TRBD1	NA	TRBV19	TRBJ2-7	CASSMTGREQYF
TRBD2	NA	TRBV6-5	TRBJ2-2	CASSYGEGTGELFF
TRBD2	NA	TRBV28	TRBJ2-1	CASSEREGLHEQFF
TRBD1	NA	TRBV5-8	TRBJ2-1	CASSFYRTGGEQFF
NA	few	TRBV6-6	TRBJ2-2	CASSYFDSNTGELFF
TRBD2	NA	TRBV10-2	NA	CASSVTSGTPSYEQYF
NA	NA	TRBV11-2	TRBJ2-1	CASTASVDYNEQFF
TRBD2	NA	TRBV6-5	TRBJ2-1	CASSSVAGVSYNEQFF
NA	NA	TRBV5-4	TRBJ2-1	CASSPPSANEQFF
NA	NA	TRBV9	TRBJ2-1	CASSVGGDAYNEQFF
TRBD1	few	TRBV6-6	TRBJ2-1	CASSTGALHNEQFF
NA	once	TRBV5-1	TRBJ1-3	CASSLAHGVGNTIYF
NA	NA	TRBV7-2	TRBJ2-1	CASTMRDYNEQFF
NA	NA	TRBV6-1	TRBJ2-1	CASSPGEYNEQFF
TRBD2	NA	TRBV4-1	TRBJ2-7	CASSQLAGGSPSYEQYF
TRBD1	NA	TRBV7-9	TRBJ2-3	CASSLGPGQGTDTQYF
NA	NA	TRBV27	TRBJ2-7	CASSLSIISEQYF
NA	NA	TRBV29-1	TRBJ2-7	CSVDRGDSYEQYF
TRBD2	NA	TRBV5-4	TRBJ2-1	CASSPGASGIDEQFF
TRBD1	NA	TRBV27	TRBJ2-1	CASSLHPGQLLFDEQFF
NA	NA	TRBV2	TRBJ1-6	CASTDGNSYNSPLHF
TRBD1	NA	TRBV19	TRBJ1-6	CASREPGQGRDNSPLHF
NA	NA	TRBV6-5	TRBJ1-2	CASRRRGAFYGYTF
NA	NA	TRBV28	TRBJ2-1	CASSLGGQIAPLQLDEQFF
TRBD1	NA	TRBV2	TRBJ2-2	CASRGQGATGELFF
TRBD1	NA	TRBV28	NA	CATRDRAYYEQYF
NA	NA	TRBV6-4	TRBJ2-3	CASSGGSTDTQYF
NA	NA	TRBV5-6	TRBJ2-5	CASSLSRWAGEETQYF
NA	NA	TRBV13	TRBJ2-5	CASSPSGQETQYF
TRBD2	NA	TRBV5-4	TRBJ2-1	CASSGLAGVFLGEQFF
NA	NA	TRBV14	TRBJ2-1	CASSLADYNEQFF
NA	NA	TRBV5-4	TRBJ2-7	CASSLEPGHYEQYF
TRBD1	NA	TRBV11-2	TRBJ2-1	CASGQGANEQFF
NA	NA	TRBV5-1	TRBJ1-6	CASSLQGDNSPFHF
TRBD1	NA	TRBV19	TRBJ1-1	CASSIDGGGSGTEAFF
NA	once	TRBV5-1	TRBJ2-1	CASSSGIALYNEQFF
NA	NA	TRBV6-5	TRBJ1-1	CASAGGIGSEAFF
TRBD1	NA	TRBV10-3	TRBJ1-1	CAISESGQGDSEAFF
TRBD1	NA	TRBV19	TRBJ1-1	CASNAGGKTEAFF
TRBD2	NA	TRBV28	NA	CASSFSGGFYEQYF
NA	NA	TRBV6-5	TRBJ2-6	CASSYDDTGANVLTF
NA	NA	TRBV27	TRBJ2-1	CASSLGPDSRGNYNEQFF
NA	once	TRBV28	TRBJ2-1	CASSLGLALSSYNEQFF
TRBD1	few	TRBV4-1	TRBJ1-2	CASSQEPRTGGMNGYTF
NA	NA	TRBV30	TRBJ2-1	CAWSRGEGGLWDDEQFF
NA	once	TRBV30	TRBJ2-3	CAWRRDTSTDTQYF
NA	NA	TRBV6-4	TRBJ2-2	CASKGNGELFF